A selection of T cell receptor beta chains follows, all from one sample in a study of OX40 agonist ivuxolimab in advanced cancers. Method: immunoSEQ multiplex PCR; TCRdb's copy keeps in-frame clones and lacks some. The sample records some 99,000 clones, approximately 94% being singletons. The source material was CD4+ or CD8+ T cells sorted from blood, sampled in a trial of the OX40 agonist ivuxolimab. These receptors originate from an adult with an advanced solid tumor such as melanoma, head and neck, liver or kidney cancer. Both conserved end residues are part of each CDR3. D genes are given only for firm matches. Clone size appears in some rows only: once, few, many, or a class for an expanded clone.

length	V	J	size	D	CDR3	DNA
16	TRBV27	TRBJ2-5	.	.	CASSLGGGAGEETQYF	TGTGCCAGCAGTCTAGGAGGGGGGGCAGGAGAAGAGACCCAGTACTTC
16	TRBV4-3	TRBJ1-2	.	TRBD1	CASSQVGDRVVNGYTF	TGCGCCAGCAGCCAAGTTGGGGACAGGGTGGTGAATGGCTACACCTTC
14	TRBV7-6	TRBJ2-3	.	.	CASSRDQDTDTQYF	TGTGCCAGCAGCCGGGACCAGGACACAGATACGCAGTATTTT
16	TRBV11-1	TRBJ2-2	.	.	CASRQVRRANTGELFF	TGTGCCAGCAGGCAAGTGAGGCGGGCTAACACCGGGGAGCTGTTTTTT
20	TRBV30	TRBJ2-1	.	.	CAWSVRGPGEWTSSYNEQFF	TGTGCCTGGAGTGTACGCGGTCCTGGGGAATGGACCAGCTCCTACAATGAGCAGTTCTTC
16	TRBV14	TRBJ2-3	.	.	CASSHPDSPNTDTQYF	TGTGCCAGCAGCCACCCGGACAGCCCAAACACAGATACGCAGTATTTT
14	TRBV5-5	TRBJ2-3	.	.	CASSLDSIRGLQYF	TGTGCCAGCAGCTTAGACTCTATCCGGGGATTGCAGTATTTT
15	TRBV7-2	TRBJ2-1	once	.	CASSSDRSSYNEQFF	TGTGCCAGCAGCTCGGACAGAAGCTCCTACAATGAGCAGTTCTTC
15	TRBV7-9	TRBJ1-2	.	TRBD1	CASSLGDRGQYGYTF	TGTGCCAGCAGCTTAGGAGACAGGGGGCAGTATGGCTACACCTTC
20	TRBV19	TRBJ2-6	once	.	CASSKLIGQLLSSGANVLTF	TGTGCCAGTAGTAAGTTAATCGGACAGCTACTTAGCTCTGGGGCCAACGTCCTGACTTTC
13	TRBV5-1	TRBJ2-7	.	.	CASSRPEGIEQYF	TGCGCCAGCAGCCGCCCCGAGGGAATTGAACAGTACTTC
16	TRBV5-1	TRBJ2-7	.	.	CASSLGQDLSSYEQYF	TGCGCCAGCAGCCTCGGGCAGGATCTTAGCTCCTACGAGCAGTACTTC
13	TRBV19	TRBJ1-2	.	TRBD1	CASKGGQGFGYTF	TGTGCCAGTAAGGGGGGACAGGGGTTTGGCTACACCTTC
15	TRBV10-3	TRBJ2-5	.	TRBD2	CAIMSSSGSGETQYF	TGTGCCATCATGTCGTCTAGCGGGAGTGGCGAGACCCAGTACTTC
15	TRBV7-9	TRBJ2-3	.	.	CASSLQGFGTDTQYF	TGTGCCAGCAGCTTACAGGGATTCGGCACAGATACGCAGTATTTT
15	TRBV7-2	TRBJ2-5	.	TRBD1	CASSQGQGKVETQYF	TGTGCCAGCAGCCAGGGACAGGGGAAAGTAGAGACCCAGTACTTC
15	TRBV5-4	TRBJ1-3	.	.	CASSARTEMRNTVYF	TGTGCCAGCAGCGCCAGGACAGAAATGAGAAACACCGTATATTTT
11	TRBV2	TRBJ2-1	.	.	CASSPRNEQFF	TGTGCCAGCAGTCCCCGGAATGAGCAGTTCTTC
12	TRBV29-1	TRBJ1-3	.	.	CSVEAPGNTIYF	TGCAGCGTTGAAGCCCCGGGAAACACCATATATTTT
16	TRBV27	TRBJ1-2	.	TRBD1	CASSTRDRVSNYGYTF	TGTGCCAGCAGCACCCGGGACAGGGTCTCTAACTATGGCTACACCTTC
15	TRBV7-2	TRBJ2-7	.	TRBD2	CASSLGSGGGREQYF	TGTGCCAGCAGCTTAGGGAGCGGGGGCGGTCGCGAGCAGTACTTC
16	TRBV9	TRBJ1-3	.	.	CASSVGRDPSGNTIYF	TGTGCCAGCAGCGTAGGAAGAGACCCCTCTGGAAACACCATATATTTT
15	TRBV19	TRBJ2-7	.	TRBD1	CASSQGRGKTYEQYF	TGTGCCAGTAGTCAGGGCAGGGGGAAAACCTACGAGCAGTACTTC
11	TRBV7-2	TRBJ2-1	.	.	CASSRVNEQFF	TGTGCCAGCAGCAGAGTCAATGAGCAGTTCTTC
15	TRBV19	TRBJ2-7	.	TRBD1	CASSSYKTGRDEQYF	TGTGCCAGTAGTTCCTATAAGACAGGGCGGGACGAGCAGTACTTC
14	TRBV7-2	TRBJ1-2	once	.	CASSLGPGNYGYTF	TGTGCCAGCAGCTTAGGTCCGGGAAACTATGGCTACACCTTC